This entry lists 5 T cell receptor beta chains sequenced from one sample in a study of T cell repertoires in ileal Crohn's disease. As for time point: inflamed ileum from the surgical specimen. TCRdb's table, derived via immunoSEQ multiplex PCR, lists solely in-frame clones and lacks some. The sample consists of roughly 8,600 clones, 65% to 90% of them appearing once. The specimen sequenced was ileal tissue. Receptors originate from an adult with Crohn's disease.

The V gene is TRBV21-1, the J gene TRBJ2-2; the listed D gene, TRBD2, was not tested against the DNA. TRBV21-1 is described as a pseudogene. The CDR3 length is 15 residues. The CDR3 sequence: CASSKERITTGELFF. The CDR3 nucleotides are TGTGCCAGCAGCAAAGAGAGAATCACTACCGGGGAGCTGTTTTTT.

The rearrangement joins TRBV9 to TRBJ1-2, with 10 positions matching TRBD1. The V segment lost 3 bases and the J segment 4 bases; nucleotides outside the gene matches: 0. CDR3 length equals 13 residues. Per the germline V gene, CDR1 is SGDLS and CDR2 is YYNGEE. The CDR3 DNA reads as TGTGCCAGCAGCGGGACAGGGGGCTATGGCTACACCTTC. Translation: CASSGTGGYGYTF.

The V and J genes are TRBV11-1 and TRBJ2-1; D not certain. The germline gives CDR1 SGHAT, CDR2 FQDESV (reference sequence). The V gene lost 1 base and the J gene lost 5 bases, with 21 bases spanning the gap. This CDR3 contains 18 residues. For the CDR3, the DNA is TGTGCCAGCAGCTTAGGGGGTGCCCGGGCTGAGGTGGACAATGAGCAGTTCTTC. This encodes CASSLGGARAEVDNEQFF.

CDR3 residues: CASSLLGTSSYEQYF. CDR3 nucleotide sequence: TGTGCCAGCAGCTTATTAGGGACAAGCTCCTACGAGCAGTACTTC. This chain connects TRBV7-3 to TRBJ2-7; the D gene is possibly TRBD1 (6 bases). This CDR3 is 15 amino acids long. From germline, CDR1 is SGHTA and CDR2 FQGTGA. Trimming shortened V by 2 bases and J by 0 bases, and 11 bases separated the two germline ends.

There are a few counts of this clone. The chain is built from TRBV5-1 and TRBJ2-2; the D gene is possibly TRBD1 (6 bases). This CDR3 comprises 14 residues. Trimming cost V 6 bases and J 0 bases, with 9 bases left between them. Per the germline V gene, CDR1 is SGHRS and CDR2 is YFSETQ. The CDR3: CASIRGPNTGELFF. The CDR3 coding sequence is TGCGCCAGCATCAGGGGTCCGAACACCGGGGAGCTGTTTTTT.